A selection of T cell receptor beta chains follows, all from one sample in a study of blood T cell repertoires in COVID-19. Method: immunoSEQ multiplex PCR; TCRdb's copy keeps in-frame clones and lacks some. Of more than 100,000 clones listed, 65% to 80% are singletons. Input material: peripheral blood. These receptors were taken from a human donor with acute or convalescent COVID-19. The donor label of this sample is uncertain. Each CDR3 is given with its conserved first and last residue. D genes are given only for firm matches. Clone size is stated in some rows and not others, as once, few, many or a class when expanded.

j_gene	d_gene	abundance	v_gene	CDR3nt	CDR3aa
TRBJ2-1	TRBD2	many	TRBV7-7	TGTGCCAGCAGCCCCGGGACTAGCGGGTTCTATGAGCAGTTCTTC	CASSPGTSGFYEQFF
TRBJ2-1	NA	many	TRBV7-3	TGTGCCAGCAGCTTAGGCAGGAACAATGAGCAGTTCTTC	CASSLGRNNEQFF
TRBJ2-1	NA	NA	TRBV5-1	TGCGCCAGTCGACAGACCAGCTCCTACAATGAGCAGTTCTTC	CASRQTSSYNEQFF
TRBJ1-6	TRBD1	NA	TRBV30	TGTGCCTGGAGTGGGACAGGGGGCTCCTATAATTCACCCCTCCACTTT	CAWSGTGGSYNSPLHF
TRBJ2-1	NA	NA	TRBV5-1	TGCGCCAGCAGCCTCACATTGAATGAGCAGTTCTTC	CASSLTLNEQFF
TRBJ1-6	NA	few	TRBV5-1	TGCGCCAGCAGCTCCGATAATTCACCCCTCCACTTT	CASSSDNSPLHF
TRBJ1-5	NA	NA	TRBV7-9	TGTGCCAGCAGCTTAGCGGGGGGACAGCCCCAGCATTTT	CASSLAGGQPQHF
TRBJ1-2	TRBD1	few	TRBV19	TGTGCCAGTAGTGCCGACAGGGATGGGGTCTATGGCTACACCTTC	CASSADRDGVYGYTF
TRBJ2-7	TRBD1	NA	TRBV5-5	TGTGCCAGCAGTTCGGACAGGGACTACGAGCAGTACTTC	CASSSDRDYEQYF
TRBJ2-1	NA	NA	TRBV19	TGTGCCAGTAGCGGACAGAGCTACAATGAGCAGTTCTTC	CASSGQSYNEQFF
TRBJ1-1	TRBD1	NA	TRBV5-1	TGCGCCAGCAGCAGAAAAGACAGGGGGCAGACTGAAGCTTTCTTT	CASSRKDRGQTEAFF
TRBJ2-3	NA	NA	TRBV6-5	TGTGCCAGCAGTTACTCGAGGTCCGGGTACACAGATACGCAGTATTTT	CASSYSRSGYTDTQYF
TRBJ1-2	NA	NA	TRBV10-3	TGTGCCATCGGCGTACAGGGTAACTATGGCTACACCTTC	CAIGVQGNYGYTF
TRBJ1-2	TRBD1	few	TRBV6-1	TGTGCCAGCAGTGGAGGGATAGGACAGGGTAGCTATTTTAGCTATGGCTACACCTTC	CASSGGIGQGSYFSYGYTF
TRBJ1-4	NA	few	TRBV4-2	TGTGCCAGCAGCCAAGATGGAACAGAATCAAATGAAAAACTGTTTTTT	CASSQDGTESNEKLFF
TRBJ1-1	NA	NA	TRBV11-2	TGTGCCAGCAGCCCTAATCTGAACACTGAAGCTTTCTTT	CASSPNLNTEAFF
TRBJ2-5	NA	NA	TRBV6-5	TGTGCCAGTGGCCGACTAGATCAAGAGACCCAGTACTTC	CASGRLDQETQYF
TRBJ2-1	NA	few	TRBV2	TGTGCCAGCAGTATTGAGCGGAGCTCCTACAATGAGCAGTTCTTC	CASSIERSSYNEQFF
TRBJ2-1	NA	NA	TRBV2	TGTGCCAGCAGTGAATTTGGGAGCTACAATGAGCAGTTCTTC	CASSEFGSYNEQFF
TRBJ1-2	TRBD1	many	TRBV30	TGTGCCTGGACCCCCCGACAGGGCTATGGCTACACCTTC	CAWTPRQGYGYTF
TRBJ1-1	NA	NA	TRBV9	TGTGCCAGCAGCGGATCGGGGGGCAGGGGGAACACTGAAGCTTTCTTT	CASSGSGGRGNTEAFF